The 12 T cell receptor beta chains below come from one sample, sequenced in a study of blood T cell repertoires in COVID-19. Only in-frame clones appear in the TCRdb table, and some are missing; sequencing was by immunoSEQ multiplex PCR. The data show more than 95,000 clones, about four fifths seen once. What was sequenced was peripheral blood. All receptors derive from a man aged 55 to 70 with acute or convalescent COVID-19.

This chain links TRBV10-2 with TRBJ1-1; D remains unclear. V lost 0 bases, J lost 7 bases, and 12 bases lay in between. This CDR3 has 14 amino acids. CDR1 is WSHSY, CDR2 SAAADI, per germline. The CDR3 protein is CASSESAGWVEAFF. The CDR3 coding sequence is TGCGCCAGCAGTGAGTCAGCCGGGTGGGTTGAAGCTTTCTTT.

This clone was found many times. J is TRBJ1-6 and V is TRBV4-1; D is perhaps TRBD1 (5 bases). The CDR3 loop spans 19 amino acids. Germline CDR1 is MGHRA and CDR2 is YSYEKL. V was cut by 4 bases and J by 0 bases, with 19 bases left in between. The CDR3 reads CASSPGLMALGSYNSPLHF. The CDR3 DNA sequence: TGCGCCAGCAGCCCGGGACTTATGGCCCTCGGCTCCTATAATTCACCCCTCCACTTT.

This chain connects TRBV20-1 to TRBJ2-7; 8 nucleotides match TRBD2. Trimming removed 3 bases from V and 5 bases from J; junction bases left unmatched: 9. Germline V lookup: CDR1 DFQATT, CDR2 SNEGSKA (reference sequence). The CDR3 runs 14 residues. The CDR3 DNA reads as TGCAGTGCTAGTGTTAGCGGGGTTTGGGACGAGCAGTACTTC. Its protein is CSASVSGVWDEQYF.

This chain connects TRBV6-5 to TRBJ2-2; 8 positions agree with TRBD1. Looked up from germline, CDR1 is MNHEY and CDR2 is SVGAGI. The junction had 7 bases not matched to a gene; V was cut back by 6 bases and J by 7 bases. This CDR3 has 14 residues. CDR3 coding DNA: TGTGCCAGCAGAAAACCTGGACAGGGCGGGGAGCTGTTTTTT. Its protein product is CASRKPGQGGELFF.

This chain links TRBV12-3 or TRBV12-4 with TRBJ1-2, with D perhaps matching TRBD1 (5 bases). CDR3 length: 11 amino acids. The ends were cut back, 11 bases at V and 4 bases at J, with 11 bases in the middle. This chain's CDR3 is CAVRVGYGYTF. The CDR3 nucleotides read TGTGCCGTCAGGGTTGGCTATGGCTACACCTTC.

V and J are TRBV5-6 and TRBJ2-7; D is possibly TRBD1 (7 bases). Trimming took 1 base from V and 2 from J, leaving 19 bases between them. Per germline, CDR1 SGHDT and CDR2 YYEEEE. This CDR3 region has 17 residues. The CDR3 DNA reads as TGTGCCAGCAGCTTGAGGCAGGGGGGAGGACTAACCTACGAGCAGTACTTC. This translates into CASSLRQGGGLTYEQYF.

The chain is built from TRBV29-1 and TRBJ1-5; D is ambiguous. Per germline, CDR1 SQVTM and CDR2 ANQGSEA. The CDR3 spans 14 residues. V dropped 5 bases and J dropped 0 bases, with 11 bases sitting between them. The CDR3 DNA is TGCAGCGTTTGCGACAACGATAGCAATCAGCCCCAGCATTTT. Amino acids: CSVCDNDSNQPQHF.

This clone was observed a few times. The chain employs TRBV11-3 and TRBJ2-7; 7 nucleotides match TRBD1. Trimming took 6 bases from V and 8 from J; bases not matched to a gene: 4. Germline V CDR1 and CDR2: SGHNT, YENEEA. The CDR3 covers 11 residues. CDR3 region: CASREQGKQYF. In DNA, the CDR3 is TGTGCCAGCAGAGAACAGGGGAAGCAGTACTTC.

The V and J genes are TRBV11-2 and TRBJ2-7; TRBD2 agrees at 7 bases. The trim removed 0 bases at V and 6 bases at J, leaving 5 bases unmatched. The CDR3 runs 14 residues. Germline V gene sequence: CDR1 SGHAT, CDR2 FQNNGV. CDR3 residues: CASSLDLGGGEQYF. In DNA form, the CDR3 reads TGTGCCAGCAGCTTAGATCTTGGGGGGGGCGAGCAGTACTTC.

This clone appeared a few times. For the CDR3, the DNA is TGCGCCAGCAGAGCGGGGACTGACTATGGCTACACCTTC. Residues: CASRAGTDYGYTF. This chain joins TRBV5-1 and TRBJ1-2, with D possibly matching TRBD1 (5 bases). This CDR3 is 13 amino acids long. Trimming pared 5 bases from V and 3 bases from J, leaving 11 bases between. Germline V gene sequence: CDR1 SGHRS, CDR2 YFSETQ.

This chain connects TRBV3-1 (or the pseudogene TRBV3-2) to TRBJ1-5; the D gene is possibly TRBD1 (6 bases). This CDR3 has 13 residues. V dropped 4 bases and J dropped 9 bases, with 13 bases sitting between them. Germline V gene data show CDR1 as LGHDT and CDR2 as YNNKEL (reference sequence). The CDR3 nucleotides are TGTGCCAGCAGCCTAACAGGGTCCTTGCCCCAGCATTTT. Translated, it gives CASSLTGSLPQHF.

The chain has TRBV6-5 and TRBJ1-2; D remains unclear. The germline gives CDR1 MNHEY, CDR2 SVGAGI. Trimming shortened V by 2 bases and J by 6 bases, and 16 bases separated the two germline ends. CDR3 length: 15 amino acids. The CDR3 reads CASSYDRRSSDGYTF. The CDR3 nucleotides are TGTGCCAGCAGTTACGACCGTCGGAGTTCAGATGGCTACACCTTC.